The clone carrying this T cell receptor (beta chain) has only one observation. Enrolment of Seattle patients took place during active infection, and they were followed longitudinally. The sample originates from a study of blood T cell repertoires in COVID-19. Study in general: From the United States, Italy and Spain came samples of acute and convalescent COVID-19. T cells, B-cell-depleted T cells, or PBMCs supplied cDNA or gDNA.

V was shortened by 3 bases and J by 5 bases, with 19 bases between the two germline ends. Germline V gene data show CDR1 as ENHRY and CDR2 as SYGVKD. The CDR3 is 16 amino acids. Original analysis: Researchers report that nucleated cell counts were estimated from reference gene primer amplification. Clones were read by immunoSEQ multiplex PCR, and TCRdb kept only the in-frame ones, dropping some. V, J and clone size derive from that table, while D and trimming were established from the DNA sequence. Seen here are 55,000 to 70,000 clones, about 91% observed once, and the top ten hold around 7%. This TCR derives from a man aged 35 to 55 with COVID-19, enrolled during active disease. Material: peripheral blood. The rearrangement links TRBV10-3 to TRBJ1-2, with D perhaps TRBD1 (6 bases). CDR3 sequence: CAISDSSSTGLYGYTF. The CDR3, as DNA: TGTGCCATCAGTGACTCCAGTTCGACAGGACTGTATGGCTACACCTTC.